Listed here are 29 T cell receptor beta chains from one sample, sequenced in a study of cytomegalovirus exposure and HLA in healthy donors (dated by TCRdb to the late 2010s). Library method: the immunoSEQ multiplex PCR assay. For the multiplex PCR, a mixture combining 60 forward primers for TCR Vbeta segments and 13 reverse primers for TCR Jbeta segments was used. TCRdb limited this immuneACCESS table to in-frame rearrangements with V and J called. A share of clones is missing; checked studies link under half to unresolved V genes, and the rest is unexplained. Here the sample has about 150,000 clones; around three quarters occur a single time. The ten most abundant clones make up 1% of the sample. Sequencing used PBMCs. Source of these receptors: a woman between 45 and 65 years old in good health and CMV-seropositive.

The J gene is TRBJ2-1, the V gene TRBV21-1; TRBD2, the table's D call, lacks a check against the DNA. TRBV21-1 is described as a pseudogene. This CDR3 has 18 amino acids. The CDR3 bases are TGTGCCAGCAGCAAATGGGCTAGCGCCCCCGGCGCCTACAATGAGCAGTTCTTC. Protein sequence: CASSKWASAPGAYNEQFF.

This clone was seen a single time. The identical CDR3 is also encoded by other nucleotide sequences in the sample. The gene calls are TRBV29-1 and TRBJ1-3; a possible D gene is TRBD1 (5 bases). Germline CDR1 SQVTM, CDR2 ANQGSEA. V shed 4 bases and J shed 4 bases, with 11 bases lying between them. The CDR3 has 13 amino acids. The DNA for the CDR3 is TGCAGCGTTGGTAGGCAGGGAGGAAACACCATATATTTT. This translates into CSVGRQGGNTIYF.

The gene calls are TRBV11-3 and TRBJ2-1; TRBD1 matches at 9 bases. Trimming took 8 bases from V and 9 from J; bases not matched to a gene: 8. Germline CDR1 and CDR2: SGHNT and YENEEA. There are 13 residues in the CDR3. The DNA for the CDR3 is TGTGCCAGCGGGACAGGGAGTATCGGTGAGCAGTTCTTC. Translated, it gives CASGTGSIGEQFF.

This clone has just a few counts. The J gene is TRBJ2-7, the V gene TRBV5-1; 12 bases match TRBD2. This CDR3 spans 14 amino acids. Trimming at V came to 4 bases and at J to 4 bases, leaving 3 bases not matched to a gene. Germline assignment: CDR1 SGHRS and CDR2 YFSETQ. CDR3 coding DNA: TGCGCCAGCAGCCCGACTAGCGGGAGTTACGAGCAGTACTTC. Its protein product is CASSPTSGSYEQYF.

The chain employs TRBV29-1 and TRBJ2-7; 7 positions agree with TRBD1. V lost 5 bases to trimming and J lost 8 bases; unmatched junction nucleotides: 9. Germline values: CDR1 SQVTM, CDR2 ANQGSEA. The CDR3 length is 12 residues. CDR3 DNA: TGCAGCGTTTGGACAGGCCCCGAGCAGCAGTACTTC. It yields the protein CSVWTGPEQQYF.

V is TRBV7-3 and J is TRBJ1-6; D remains ambiguous. The V gene's germline CDR1 is SGHTA and CDR2 FQGTGA. The ends were cut back, 3 bases at V and 13 bases at J, with 10 bases in the middle. The CDR3 is 12 amino acids. CDR3: CASSFAGGPLHF. The CDR3 DNA is TGTGCCAGCAGCTTTGCCGGCGGGCCCCTCCACTTT.

The chain has TRBV28 and TRBJ1-1; 7 nucleotides line up with TRBD1. The CDR3 consists of 15 residues. Germline values: CDR1 MDHEN, CDR2 SYDVKM. The V and J ends lost 5 bases and 2 bases, in that order; junction bases with no gene match: 8. The CDR3 bases are TGTGCCAGCAGTGAACTCCCAGGGGGAAACACTGAAGCTTTCTTT. It specifies CASSELPGGNTEAFF.

The chain joins TRBV5-4 to TRBJ2-5; TRBD2 is a possible D gene (6 bases). The V gene lost 0 bases and the J gene lost 2 bases, with 14 bases spanning the gap. Germline loops: CDR1 SGHNT, CDR2 YYREEE (reference sequence). The CDR3 is made up of 16 amino acids. CDR3 DNA sequence: TGTGCCAGCAGCTTGGACCCCGGGACTCAACAAGAGACCCAGTACTTC. Translation gives CASSLDPGTQQETQYF.

V usage is TRBV7-8 and J usage is TRBJ2-5, with 12 nucleotides matching TRBD1. The CDR3 length is 17 residues. Germline-derived CDR1 and CDR2 are SGHVS and FQNEAQ. With 1 base clipped from V and 5 bases from J, the junction kept 8 bases outside the gene matches. The CDR3 region is CASSLGRRGQGAETQYF. The CDR3 bases are TGTGCCAGCAGCTTAGGGAGGAGGGGACAGGGGGCCGAGACCCAGTACTTC.

The rearrangement joins TRBV5-1 to TRBJ2-4; the D gene is possibly TRBD2 (5 bases). CDR1 and CDR2 (germline): SGHRS, YFSETQ. The CDR3 sequence is 14 residues long. V was pared by 0 bases and J by 8 bases, with 12 bases between. This chain's CDR3 is CASSLGTELDIQYF. Here the CDR3 DNA reads TGCGCCAGCAGCTTGGGGACTGAATTAGACATTCAGTACTTC.

V is TRBV5-6 and J is TRBJ1-1; TRBD1 aligns across 9 bases. V lost 1 base and J lost 2; bases outside the gene matches: 3. The CDR3 sequence is 15 residues long. Germline CDR1 and CDR2: SGHDT and YYEEEE. The CDR3 DNA reads TGTGCCAGCAGCTTGCCGGGACAGGGAAACACTGAAGCTTTCTTT. Amino acid sequence: CASSLPGQGNTEAFF.

The rearrangement uses TRBV18 and TRBJ2-7, with D possibly matching TRBD1 (5 bases). The CDR3 contains 15 residues. CDR1 and CDR2 (germline): KGHSH, LQKENI. V was pared by 2 bases and J by 1 base, with 12 bases between. The CDR3 nucleotides are TGTGCCAGCTCACCAAGTAGACAGTGGTCCTACGAGCAGTACTTC. Protein: CASSPSRQWSYEQYF.

The V gene is TRBV10-3, the J gene TRBJ1-3; no reliable D call. CDR1 and CDR2 from the germline V gene are ENHRY and SYGVKD. The CDR3 covers 13 residues. The V end lost 4 bases, the J end lost 2 bases, and 6 bases lay between the germline ends. The CDR3 nucleotides read TGTGCCATCAGTGTCATCCCTGGAAACACCATATATTTT. Protein sequence: CAISVIPGNTIYF.

To note about this clone: Other nucleotide sequences in the sample specify the same CDR3. The V call is TRBV5-1, the J call TRBJ2-2; 14 nucleotides align to TRBD2. After removal of 5 bases from V and 7 bases from J, the junction contained 7 bases not matched to a gene. The CDR3 has 16 residues. Germline CDR1 and CDR2: SGHRS and YFSETQ. The CDR3 DNA follows: TGCGCCAGCAGATCACCGGGACTAGCGGGAGTCGGGGAGCTGTTTTTT. As protein: CASRSPGLAGVGELFF.

This sequence joins TRBV6-1 and TRBJ2-7; a possible D gene is TRBD1 (6 bases). Trimming removed 7 bases from V and 3 bases from J, with 19 bases in between. The germline V gene encodes CDR1 MNHNS and CDR2 SASEGT. CDR3 length equals 15 residues. The CDR3 region is CASNRPGQVSYEQYF. CDR3 coding DNA: TGTGCCAGCAATAGACCGGGACAAGTAAGCTACGAGCAGTACTTC.

J is TRBJ2-7 and V is TRBV6-6, with 8 bases lining up with TRBD1. The germline V gene encodes CDR1 MNHNY and CDR2 SVGAGI (reference sequence). The CDR3 spans 15 residues. V gave up 2 bases and J gave up 3 bases; unmatched junction bases: 6. Here the CDR3 reads CASSYGTGGFYEQYF. DNA for the CDR3: TGTGCCAGCAGTTACGGAACAGGGGGATTCTACGAGCAGTACTTC.

The genes are TRBV18 and TRBJ2-2; D is undetermined. The CDR3 is 14 amino acids. Germline CDR1 is KGHSH and CDR2 is LQKENI. V was trimmed by 7 bases and J by 0 bases, leaving 9 bases between them. CDR3 DNA: TGTGCCAGCTACCCCAGCGCGAACACCGGGGAGCTGTTTTTT. Amino acids: CASYPSANTGELFF.

This sequence joins TRBV6-1 and TRBJ2-1; D remains ambiguous. The germline V and J ends were trimmed by 2 bases and 0 bases, with 8 bases remaining between them. CDR3 length equals 15 residues. Germline V lookup: CDR1 MNHNS, CDR2 SASEGT. CDR3 in DNA: TGTGCCAGCAGTGAAAATGGCTTCTCCTACAATGAGCAGTTCTTC. This sequence encodes CASSENGFSYNEQFF.

In DNA, the CDR3 is TGCAGCGTTGGGCAGGGGTACTCTGGAAACACCATATATTTT. Its translation: CSVGQGYSGNTIYF. This chain connects TRBV29-1 to TRBJ1-3; tentative D call: TRBD1 (6 bases). This CDR3 comprises 14 residues. Germline V gene data show CDR1 as SQVTM and CDR2 as ANQGSEA. With 4 bases removed from V and 0 bases from J, the gap between germline ends came to 10 bases.

This clone was found a few times. The rearrangement uses TRBV6-1 and TRBJ1-1, with no clear D. The V gene lost 1 base and the J gene lost 10 bases, with 10 bases spanning the gap. The germline V gene encodes CDR1 MNHNS and CDR2 SASEGT. The CDR3 totals 12 residues. The CDR3 protein is CASSEGGSRAFF. The CDR3 region has the DNA TGTGCCAGCAGTGAAGGCGGGAGTAGAGCTTTCTTT.

J is TRBJ2-5 and V is TRBV19; 9 bases fit TRBD1. The J call could be wrong; TRBJ2-7 is a better fit for the DNA end. Germline V CDR1 and CDR2: LNHDA, SQIVND (reference sequence). This CDR3 is built from 15 residues. In nucleotides, the CDR3 is TGTGCCAGTAGTATAGAAGGGACAGGGAGATACGAGCAGTACTTC. Translated: CASSIEGTGRYEQYF.

Note on this clone: Sequence at one end of the junction differs from germline and may be a read error. V gene TRBV7-2 combines with J gene TRBJ2-2, with D tentatively TRBD2 (6 bases). The CDR3 loop spans 12 amino acids. Germline loops: CDR1 SGHTA, CDR2 FQGNSA. CDR3 amino acids: CASSLGLGGLFF. CDR3 bases: TGTGCCAGCAGCTTAGGCCTCGGGGGGCTGTTTTTT.

This chain connects TRBV11-1 to TRBJ2-1, with 7 bases fitting TRBD2. CDR1 is SGHAT and CDR2 is FQDESV in the germline V gene (reference sequence). There are 13 residues in the CDR3. V shed 4 bases, J shed 6 bases, and the junction held 3 bases outside the gene matches. The CDR3 DNA reads as TGTGCCAGCAGCTGGACTAGGACCAATGAGCAGTTCTTC. Its protein product is CASSWTRTNEQFF.

This clone was recorded only once. V usage is TRBV10-2 and J usage is TRBJ2-7; 8 nucleotides match TRBD2. J lost 4 bases, V lost 0 bases, and 5 bases had no gene match. The CDR3 runs 15 residues. Looked up from germline, CDR1 is WSHSY and CDR2 is SAAADI. This CDR3 reads CASSESSSGRYEQYF. CDR3 DNA: TGCGCCAGCAGTGAGTCCTCTAGCGGGCGATACGAGCAGTACTTC.

The chain combines TRBV27 with TRBJ2-1, with 9 bases identical to TRBD2. The CDR3 extends over 15 amino acids. V shed 3 bases and J 2 bases; nucleotides not matched to a gene: 2. Germline CDR1 is MNHEY and CDR2 is SMNVEV (reference sequence). The CDR3 bases are TGTGCCAGCAGTTTCGCGGGGGGGACCTACAATGAGCAGTTCTTC. This sequence encodes CASSFAGGTYNEQFF.

J is TRBJ1-1 and V is TRBV4-2, with D perhaps TRBD1 (5 bases). The V end lost 1 base, the J end lost 1 base, and 13 bases lay between the germline ends. Germline CDR1 reads LGHNA; CDR2 reads YNFKEQ. This CDR3 has 16 residues. CDR3 region: CASSQVPVGGNTEAFF. The CDR3 DNA reads TGTGCCAGCAGCCAAGTCCCGGTGGGGGGGAACACTGAAGCTTTCTTT.

The CDR3 spells CASSLLGQGAFAKNIQYF. DNA of the CDR3: TGTGCCAGCAGTTTATTAGGTCAGGGGGCCTTTGCCAAAAACATTCAGTACTTC. The V gene is TRBV28, the J gene TRBJ2-4, with 8 bases lining up with TRBD1. V lost 1 base, J lost 1 base, and 9 bases stayed unmatched. This CDR3 is built from 18 residues. Germline CDR1 and CDR2: MDHEN and SYDVKM.

CDR3 nucleotide sequence: TGTGCCAGCAGCTTACAGGGAGGGGATTCACCCCTCCACTTT. It is translated as CASSLQGGDSPLHF. This chain uses TRBV7-8 with TRBJ1-6; a weak D match, TRBD1 (5 bases). The CDR3 length is 14 residues. Germline V gene data show CDR1 as SGHVS and CDR2 as FQNEAQ. Trimming shortened V by 2 bases and J by 8 bases, and 10 bases separated the two germline ends. The full variable domain, in which reference TRBV7-8 and TRBJ1-6 provide the parts outside the CDR3, is GAGVSQSPRYKVAKRGQDVALRCDPISGHVSLFWYQQALGQGPEFLTYFQNEAQLDKSGLPSDRFFAERPEGSVSTLKIQRTQQEDSAVYLCASSLQGGDSPLHFGNGTRLTVT.

This chain joins TRBV11-1 and TRBJ2-5; D uncertain. Per germline, CDR1 SGHAT and CDR2 FQDESV (reference sequence). Trimming removed 0 bases from V and 5 bases from J, with 4 bases in between. The CDR3 extends over 12 amino acids. CDR3 sequence reads: CASSLAQETQYF. DNA for the CDR3: TGTGCCAGCAGCTTAGCCCAGGAGACCCAGTACTTC.